Each of the 27 T cell receptor beta chains below was sequenced from the same sample in a study of cytomegalovirus exposure and HLA in healthy donors. PCR amplification relied on 60 Vbeta primers (plus 13 Jbeta primers). Produced via immunoSEQ multiplex PCR; TCRdb's table is partial and in-frame only. The sample has around 180,000 clones, 80% to 85% seen once. The sample taken for sequencing was PBMCs. The receptors were sampled from a woman aged 18-30 years in good health and CMV-seropositive.

The V and J genes are TRBV28 and TRBJ2-5; 7 bases are a match to TRBD1. V lost 4 bases, J lost 4 bases, and 6 bases stayed unmatched. Germline CDR1 MDHEN, CDR2 SYDVKM. The CDR3 contains 14 residues. CDR3 sequence reads: CASSSTGISETQYF. As DNA, the CDR3 is TGTGCCAGCAGTTCGACAGGGATTTCAGAGACCCAGTACTTC. Drawing the rest from reference TRBV28 and TRBJ2-5, the complete variable domain is DVKVTQSSRYLVKRTGEKVFLECVQDMDHENMFWYRQDPGLGLRLIYFSYDVKMKEKGDIPEGYSVSREKKERFSLILESASTNQTSMYLCASSSTGISETQYFGPGTRLLVL.

The chain recombines TRBV30 with TRBJ2-1; no firm D call. Germline lookup yields CDR1 GTSNPN and CDR2 SVGIG (reference sequence). With 0 bases removed from V and 12 bases from J, the gap between germline ends came to 12 bases. This CDR3 is built from 12 residues. The chain's CDR3 is CAWSVTRVGQFF. The CDR3 DNA follows: TGTGCCTGGAGTGTGACTCGCGTGGGGCAGTTCTTC.

The V call is TRBV7-3, the J call TRBJ1-1, with D possibly being TRBD1 (5 bases). Germline CDR1 is SGHTA and CDR2 is FQGTGA. The CDR3 spans 13 residues. V was clipped by 5 bases and J by 5 bases, with 12 bases between them. CDR3: CASSPPGGTEAFF. DNA for the CDR3: TGTGCCAGCAGCCCCCCGGGGGGAACTGAAGCTTTCTTT.

The chain joins TRBV9 to TRBJ2-3; TRBD2 matches 8 bases. This CDR3 has 17 amino acids. In germline, CDR1 is SGDLS, CDR2 YYNGEE. V lost 0 bases, J lost 3 bases, and 9 bases stayed unmatched. The CDR3 coding sequence is TGTGCCAGCAGCGTAGAGGTAACGGGGGGGCCGACAGATACGCAGTATTTT. This gives the protein CASSVEVTGGPTDTQYF.

V is TRBV11-2 and J is TRBJ2-1; possible D gene TRBD2, 6 bases. From germline, CDR1 is SGHAT and CDR2 FQNNGV. Trimming left V 5 bases short and J 9 bases short, with 20 bases between. The CDR3 sequence is 15 residues long. CDR3 in amino acids: CASSPLGGLGGEQFF. CDR3 in DNA: TGTGCCAGCAGCCCCCTGGGCGGGCTCGGGGGTGAGCAGTTCTTC.

On this clone: The sample holds other DNA sequences that translate to the same CDR3. This rearrangement joins TRBV4-2 to TRBJ2-3, with 8 bases lining up with TRBD2. Losses at the gene ends were 2 bases for V and 3 bases for J; bases not matched to a gene: 16. The CDR3 is made up of 19 amino acids. The germline gives CDR1 LGHNA, CDR2 YNFKEQ. Here the CDR3 reads CASSQYLYSSASGTDTQYF. CDR3 DNA sequence: TGTGCCAGCAGCCAATATTTGTACTCGTCGGCTAGCGGGACAGATACGCAGTATTTT.

The V call is TRBV9, the J call TRBJ1-2; perhaps TRBD1 as D (6 bases). V was trimmed by 8 bases and J by 8 bases, leaving 13 bases between them. CDR3 size: 11 residues. CDR1 is SGDLS and CDR2 is YYNGEE in the germline V gene. CDR3 residues: CASAGAMGYTF. CDR3 sequence (DNA): TGTGCCAGTGCGGGGGCTATGGGCTACACCTTC.

The genes are TRBV9 and TRBJ2-5, with TRBD2 identical over 9 bases. V dropped 5 bases and J dropped 5; count of bases not matched to a gene: 4. Germline CDR1 SGDLS, CDR2 YYNGEE. The CDR3 runs 13 residues. The CDR3 here is CASSSGGLETQYF. The CDR3 DNA reads TGTGCCAGCAGTAGCGGGGGTTTGGAGACCCAGTACTTC.

This clone was seen once. The chain links TRBV28 to TRBJ2-7; 7 bases map to TRBD2. Germline CDR1 is MDHEN and CDR2 is SYDVKM. The CDR3 sequence is 15 residues long. Unmatched junction bases numbered 9, after V lost 7 bases and J lost 0 bases. The CDR3 DNA follows: TGTGCCAGCATTGGGGGGGGAGGGTACTCCTACGAGCAGTACTTC. This gives the protein CASIGGGGYSYEQYF.

The CDR3 protein is CASSPNRGGNTIYF. The CDR3 DNA follows: TGTGCCAGCAGCCCTAACAGGGGTGGAAACACCATATATTTT. The chain joins TRBV7-6 to TRBJ1-3; 7 bases fit TRBD1. The germline gives CDR1 SGHVS, CDR2 FNYEAQ. The CDR3 covers 14 residues. V shed 5 bases and J 3 bases; nucleotides not matched to a gene: 4.

CDR3 nucleotides: TGTGCCAGCACCGAGGGACCTCAGGGGGCAAGGAACACTGAAGCTTTCTTT. The encoded protein is CASTEGPQGARNTEAFF. The V call is TRBV11-3, the J call TRBJ1-1, with TRBD1 identical over 8 bases. Germline CDR1 and CDR2: SGHNT and YENEEA. J gave up 1 base and V 7 bases, and 14 bases lay outside the gene matches. The CDR3 consists of 17 residues.

The chain has TRBV19 and TRBJ1-5; D perhaps matches TRBD1 (6 bases). Trimming removed 4 bases from V and 3 bases from J, with 13 bases in between. The CDR3 extends over 15 amino acids. CDR1 and CDR2 from the germline V gene are LNHDA and SQIVND (reference sequence). This CDR3 is CASSRVGTYNQPQHF. The DNA for the CDR3 is TGTGCCAGTAGTAGGGTCGGGACATACAATCAGCCCCAGCATTTT.

In regard to this clone: The sample contains more than one DNA sequence encoding this CDR3. The V call is TRBV5-1, the J call TRBJ2-1; tentative D call: TRBD1 (5 bases). The CDR3 runs to 15 residues. V dropped 2 bases and J dropped 1 base, with 10 bases sitting between them. Germline loops: CDR1 SGHRS, CDR2 YFSETQ. The CDR3, as DNA: TGCGCCAGCAGCTTAGGGCAGGGTTCCTACAATGAGCAGTTCTTC. It specifies CASSLGQGSYNEQFF.

In this sample, this clone turned up once. The CDR3 nucleotides are TGTGCCAGCAGTGAAGCGCCGGGATCATCCTACAATGAGCAGTTCTTC. Translated: CASSEAPGSSYNEQFF. This chain joins TRBV6-1 and TRBJ2-1; a possible D gene is TRBD2 (5 bases). Germline CDR1 and CDR2: MNHNS and SASEGT. CDR3 length equals 16 residues. V lost 0 bases, J lost 1 base, and 10 bases lay in between.

The chain combines TRBV5-1 with TRBJ2-5; no firm D call. V was shortened by 0 bases and J by 5 bases, with 8 bases between the two germline ends. Germline V CDR1 and CDR2: SGHRS, YFSETQ. This CDR3 contains 13 residues. CDR3 coding DNA: TGCGCCAGCAGCTTGGTCCCCGGGGAGACCCAGTACTTC. This translates into CASSLVPGETQYF.

V usage is TRBV9 and J usage is TRBJ2-1, with 9 bases that match TRBD2. V lost 0 bases and J lost 10; bases outside the gene matches: 8. The V gene's germline CDR1 is SGDLS and CDR2 YYNGEE. The CDR3 has 15 residues. The CDR3 here is CASSVAGGGAGEQFF. CDR3 DNA sequence: TGTGCCAGCAGCGTAGCCGGCGGGGGGGCAGGAGAGCAGTTCTTC.

The chain uses TRBV7-9 and TRBJ1-1; no reliable D call. Trimming removed 1 base from V and 11 bases from J, with 11 bases in between. There are 12 residues in the CDR3. CDR1 SEHNR and CDR2 FQNEAQ come from the germline V gene (reference sequence). The CDR3 protein is CASSLVLEQAFF. The CDR3 bases are TGTGCCAGCAGCTTAGTGCTGGAGCAGGCTTTCTTT.

V gene TRBV6-5 combines with J gene TRBJ1-3; D not resolved. CDR1 and CDR2 (germline): MNHEY, SVGAGI. The CDR3 extends over 14 amino acids. Trimming cost V 4 bases and J 0 bases, with 7 bases left between them. CDR3 nucleotide sequence: TGTGCCAGCAGTTCCTTAGCCTCTGGAAACACCATATATTTT. Its protein is CASSSLASGNTIYF.

The chain has TRBV5-1 and TRBJ2-2; D is possibly TRBD1 (5 bases). The CDR3 contains 14 residues. V lost 0 bases and J 2 bases, leaving 5 bases between the germline ends. From germline, CDR1 is SGHRS and CDR2 YFSETQ. The CDR3 DNA reads as TGCGCCAGCAGCTTGGGGACAAACACCGGGGAGCTGTTTTTT. Protein sequence: CASSLGTNTGELFF.

J is TRBJ2-2 and V is TRBV7-3, with D tentatively TRBD1 (5 bases). The V and J ends lost 5 bases and 1 base respectively, with 5 bases between them. Germline CDR1 SGHTA, CDR2 FQGTGA. CDR3 size: 13 residues. CDR3 nucleotides: TGTGCCAGCAGCCAGGGGAACACCGGGGAGCTGTTTTTT. Encoded protein: CASSQGNTGELFF.

The chain is built from TRBV5-1 and TRBJ1-1; D gene uncertain. CDR3 length: 15 residues. CDR1 and CDR2 from the germline V gene are SGHRS and YFSETQ. V was cut by 2 bases and J by 0 bases, with 11 bases left in between. The CDR3 DNA reads TGCGCCAGCAGCTTTAGCGCGGGGATGAACACTGAAGCTTTCTTT. Protein: CASSFSAGMNTEAFF.

The chain joins TRBV7-3 to TRBJ1-1; D gene ambiguous. This CDR3 comprises 15 residues. Trimming shortened V by 1 base and J by 0 bases, and 9 bases separated the two germline ends. Germline assignment: CDR1 SGHTA and CDR2 FQGTGA. The CDR3 here is CASSLSGSLNTEAFF. In DNA form, the CDR3 reads TGTGCCAGCAGCTTAAGTGGCAGTCTGAACACTGAAGCTTTCTTT.

This clone showed up just once. The chain has TRBV5-1 and TRBJ2-2; D is possibly TRBD2 (7 bases). V lost 5 bases, J lost 2 bases, and 13 bases lay in between. CDR3 length equals 15 residues. Germline values: CDR1 SGHRS, CDR2 YFSETQ. CDR3 amino acids: CASRDGGHNTGELFF. The CDR3 DNA sequence: TGCGCCAGCAGGGACGGGGGGCATAACACCGGGGAGCTGTTTTTT.

V is TRBV19 and J is TRBJ2-3; 8 nucleotides align to TRBD1. Germline CDR1 LNHDA, CDR2 SQIVND (reference sequence). V shed 6 bases, J shed 4 bases, and the junction held 18 bases outside the gene matches. This CDR3 region has 18 residues. The CDR3 nucleotides read TGTGCCAGTAGACTGACAGGGGCCGTCGCCCCCCTCGCAGATACGCAGTATTTT. This translates into CASRLTGAVAPLADTQYF.

In regard to this clone: The sample holds other DNA sequences that translate to the same CDR3. The chain links TRBV6-1 to TRBJ2-3; 8 positions match TRBD1. Germline-derived CDR1 and CDR2 are MNHNS and SASEGT. The CDR3 contains 14 residues. Trimming at V came to 6 bases and at J to 4 bases, leaving 6 bases not matched to a gene. CDR3 sequence (DNA): TGTGCCAGCAGAAAGCAGGGGGCCGCAGATACGCAGTATTTT. It codes for CASRKQGAADTQYF.

V and J are TRBV5-1 and TRBJ2-2; 9 nucleotides match TRBD2. The CDR3 loop spans 17 amino acids. Germline trimming cut 4 bases from V and 4 bases from J; bases unmatched to any gene: 11. The germline gives CDR1 SGHRS, CDR2 YFSETQ. Written as DNA, the CDR3 is TGCGCCAGCAGCCCCCAAGGAGGCGGGGGGGCCACCGGGGAGCTGTTTTTT. It encodes CASSPQGGGGATGELFF.

This chain joins TRBV6-5 and TRBJ2-3, with D hard to call. The CDR3 loop spans 14 amino acids. CDR1 and CDR2 (germline): MNHEY, SVGAGI. Trimming stripped 6 bases from V and 0 bases from J, with 10 bases between. DNA of the CDR3: TGTGCCAGCAGCCCCTTTCAGAGCACAGATACGCAGTATTTT. Translating gives CASSPFQSTDTQYF.